These 30 T cell receptor beta chains were all obtained from the same sample, sequenced in a study of T cells in Graves' hyperthyroidism and ophthalmopathy. The TCR beta CDR3 regions underwent amplification using RNA transcripts as the source. Initially, a first-round RT-PCR of the TCR CDR3 employed the HTBI primer set. TCRdb fed the multiplex PCR reads into MiXCR, producing one record per CDR3 protein. Found here are approximately 630,000 distinct CDR3 sequences, 15% to 20% of them singletons; the top ten hold 3% to 4%. The sequencing input was blood. These receptors all come from a woman aged 25 to 39 with Graves' hyperthyroidism.

The sample holds many counts of this clonotype. The chain combines TRBV3-1 with TRBJ2-2, with D perhaps matching TRBD1 (5 bases). Trimming shortened V by 0 bases and J by 1 base, and 6 bases separated the two germline ends. The CDR3 covers 15 residues. CDR1 and CDR2 (germline): LGHDT, YNNKEL (reference sequence). This chain's CDR3 is CASSQEGRNTGELFF. DNA for the CDR3: TGTGCCAGCAGCCAAGAGGGGCGGAACACCGGGGAGCTGTTTTTT.

This clonotype was recorded at least ten times. The chain couples TRBV11-2 to TRBJ1-4; D unresolved. Trimming stripped 6 bases from V and 6 bases from J, with 14 bases between. The CDR3 contains 14 residues. CDR1 and CDR2 from the germline V gene are SGHAT and FQNNGV. Written as DNA, the CDR3 is TGTGCCAGCAGAAGGGTGTTGGAGGATGAAAAACTGTTTTTT. Its translation: CASRRVLEDEKLFF.

This clonotype showed up many times. The DNA for the CDR3 is TGCAGTGTTACCCCAGGGGGAAATGAGCAGTTCTTC. Its protein product is CSVTPGGNEQFF. V and J are TRBV20-1 and TRBJ2-1; 7 nucleotides align to TRBD1. V shed 7 bases, J shed 7 bases, and the junction held 7 bases outside the gene matches. CDR3 length: 12 residues. CDR1 is DFQATT, CDR2 SNEGSKA, per germline (reference sequence).

This clonotype occurred many times. The chain has TRBV7-6 and TRBJ1-5; no clear D. The V end was cut by 3 bases, the J end by 6 bases, with 6 bases between. Germline CDR1 SGHVS, CDR2 FNYEAQ. This CDR3 has 12 residues. The CDR3 here is CASSFVGQPQHF. The CDR3 bases are TGTGCCAGCAGCTTCGTGGGTCAGCCCCAGCATTTT.

This clonotype was seen at least ten times. The chain uses TRBV20-1 and TRBJ2-7; TRBD2 might be the D (6 bases). CDR3 length: 15 residues. The V and J ends lost 3 bases and 5 bases respectively, with 20 bases between them. The germline gives CDR1 DFQATT, CDR2 SNEGSKA (reference sequence). The CDR3 DNA follows: TGCAGTGCTAGGTTAATTGGGCTAGGAGGGAACGAGCAGTACTTC. Protein: CSARLIGLGGNEQYF.

In this sample, this clonotype turned up a few times. The chain joins TRBV6-1 to TRBJ2-7; 7 positions agree with TRBD2. The ends lost 2 bases at V and 4 bases at J; junction bases unmatched: 5. Germline CDR1 MNHNS, CDR2 SASEGT. CDR3 size: 14 residues. CDR3 DNA: TGTGCCAGCAGTGAACGCGGGAGTCATTACGAGCAGTACTTC. This encodes CASSERGSHYEQYF.

The chain uses TRBV7-9 and TRBJ2-1; TRBD2 agrees at 7 bases. This CDR3 contains 19 residues. The J segment lost 5 bases and the V segment lost 4 bases, leaving 20 bases of the junction unmatched. The germline V gene encodes CDR1 SEHNR and CDR2 FQNEAQ (reference sequence). The DNA for the CDR3 is TGTGCCAGCAGCTCCCCCCTGAGGGTTCGGGGAGGGTCCCACAATGAGCAGTTCTTC. This codes for CASSSPLRVRGGSHNEQFF.

The CDR3 region has the DNA TGTGCCAGCAGCGTAAGGGACGGAAGCCCTTTGAACACCGGGGAGCTGTTTTTT. Its translation is CASSVRDGSPLNTGELFF. The chain has TRBV9 and TRBJ2-2, with D perhaps given as TRBD1 or TRBD2 (5 bases each). Between the trimmed V and J ends, which lost 1 base and 1 base, there was a span of 17 bases. CDR3 length: 18 residues. Germline V gene data show CDR1 as SGDLS and CDR2 as YYNGEE.

Concerning this clonotype: A much larger clone is a single base away; this may be a read error. The chain couples TRBV10-3 to TRBJ2-3, with 8 bases fitting TRBD2. The CDR3 runs 14 residues. Germline values: CDR1 ENHRY, CDR2 SYGVKD. The DNA for the CDR3 is TGTGCCACCGCGGGGGGCTTGGTCACAGATATGCAGTATTTT. Its translation is CATAGGLVTDMQYF.

This clonotype was seen only a few times. This rearrangement joins TRBV30 to TRBJ2-4; 7 nucleotides align to TRBD2. The germline CDR1 and CDR2 sequences are GTSNPN and SVGIG (reference sequence). This CDR3 region has 13 residues. J gave up 4 bases and V 5 bases, and 5 bases lay outside the gene matches. The CDR3 DNA reads TGTGCCTGGGGACTAGGAAGAAAAAACATTCAGTACTTC. It specifies CAWGLGRKNIQYF.

V is TRBV6-1 and J is TRBJ1-3; D is ambiguous. Trimming took 10 bases from V and 0 from J, leaving 7 bases between them. Germline V lookup: CDR1 MNHNS, CDR2 SASEGT. The CDR3 totals 12 residues. CDR3 DNA: TGTGCCACGGGGTACTCTGGAAACACCATATATTTT. Translating gives CATGYSGNTIYF.

Comments on this clonotype: A much larger clone is a single base away; this may be a read error. The chain links TRBV2 to TRBJ2-7; perhaps TRBD1 as D (6 bases). The CDR3 has 14 amino acids. V lost 4 bases and J lost 2, with 12 bases in between. Germline V gives CDR1 SNHLY, CDR2 FYNNEI. The CDR3 sequence: CASSGSGQTYEQYF. CDR3 DNA sequence: TGTGCCAGCAGTGGATCCGGACAGACCTACGAGCAGTACTTC.

This chain connects TRBV10-3 to TRBJ2-2, with D uncertain. Germline V gives CDR1 ENHRY, CDR2 SYGVKD. The CDR3 runs 13 residues. V lost 3 bases, J lost 1 base, and 3 bases lay in between. Here the CDR3 reads CAISDLNTGELFF. CDR3 bases: TGTGCCATCAGTGATTTGAACACCGGGGAGCTGTTTTTT.

The chain is built from TRBV9 and TRBJ1-1; 8 bases agree with TRBD1. The CDR3 loop spans 14 amino acids. Germline V gene data show CDR1 as SGDLS and CDR2 as YYNGEE. Trimming at V came to 0 bases and at J to 5 bases, leaving 3 bases not matched to a gene. The CDR3 loop reads CASSVGTGWTEAFF. As DNA, the CDR3 is TGTGCCAGCAGCGTAGGGACAGGGTGGACTGAAGCTTTCTTT.

This clonotype was seen at least ten times. The chain combines TRBV20-1 with TRBJ2-5; TRBD2 agrees at 9 bases. Germline CDR1 and CDR2: DFQATT and SNEGSKA (reference sequence). This CDR3 is built from 15 residues. Germline trimming cut 4 bases from V and 5 bases from J; bases unmatched to any gene: 11. The CDR3 DNA reads TGCAGTGCTATTAGCGGGAGTAATGAGGAGGAGACCCAGTACTTC. It translates to CSAISGSNEEETQYF.

The chain combines TRBV15 with TRBJ2-6; D perhaps matches TRBD2 (6 bases). Germline lookup yields CDR1 LNHNV and CDR2 YYDKDF (reference sequence). This CDR3 has 16 amino acids. Trimming cost V 1 base and J 4 bases, with 11 bases left between them. CDR3 DNA sequence: TGTGCCACCAGCAGAGTTGCGGGGCGGGGGGCCAACGTCCTGACTTTC. It encodes CATSRVAGRGANVLTF. Looking up the rest from reference TRBV15 and TRBJ2-6 gives the full variable domain: DAMVIQNPRYQVTQFGKPVTLSCSQTLNHNVMYWYQQKSSQAPKLLFHYYDKDFNNEADTPDNFQSRRPNTSFCFLDIRSPGLGDTAMYLCATSRVAGRGANVLTFGAGSRLTVL.

In its sample, this clonotype was seen many times. V and J are TRBV15 and TRBJ2-3, with D hard to call. Trimming cost V 0 bases and J 2 bases, with 6 bases left between them. The germline V gene encodes CDR1 LNHNV and CDR2 YYDKDF (reference sequence). This CDR3 has 14 amino acids. CDR3: CATSRDRNTDTQYF. The CDR3 nucleotides are TGTGCCACCAGCAGAGATCGTAACACAGATACGCAGTATTTT.

This clonotype was seen at least ten times. The gene calls are TRBV28 and TRBJ1-1; 7 nucleotides match TRBD1. V lost 5 bases and J lost 1; bases outside the gene matches: 4. The CDR3 extends over 14 amino acids. The germline V gene has CDR1 MDHEN and CDR2 SYDVKM. The CDR3 DNA is TGTGCCAGCAGTGTACAGGGGAAGAACACTGAAGCTTTCTTT. Translated: CASSVQGKNTEAFF.

In its sample, this clonotype was seen many times. The chain combines TRBV12-3 or TRBV12-4 with TRBJ1-5, with D perhaps matching TRBD1 (5 bases). This CDR3 is 17 amino acids long. Trimming shortened V by 6 bases and J by 0 bases, and 18 bases separated the two germline ends. The CDR3 DNA sequence: TGTGCCAGCAGCTCCCTGGGGGTGTACGGTAGCAATCAGCCCCAGCATTTT. Translation: CASSSLGVYGSNQPQHF.

This clonotype was seen more than once but under ten times. This rearrangement joins TRBV18 to TRBJ1-1, with a tentative D call TRBD1 (6 bases). In germline, CDR1 is KGHSH, CDR2 LQKENI. The CDR3 is 14 amino acids. The V end lost 6 bases, the J end lost 4 bases, and 15 bases lay between the germline ends. The CDR3 loop reads CASSLYGQSTEAFF. In DNA, the CDR3 is TGTGCCAGCTCTCTCTACGGACAGTCCACTGAAGCTTTCTTT.

This chain links TRBV9 with TRBJ2-1; the match to TRBD2 covers 7 bases. CDR1 SGDLS and CDR2 YYNGEE come from the germline V gene. V lost 4 bases and J lost 10; bases outside the gene matches: 11. The CDR3 totals 14 residues. The CDR3 coding sequence is TGTGCCAGCAGCCCTCGGCGGGACTACCTAGAGCAGTTCTTC. Its translation is CASSPRRDYLEQFF.

The sample holds a few counts of this clonotype. The chain uses TRBV7-3 and TRBJ2-1, with a possible D match to TRBD2 (6 bases). Trimming took off 5 bases at V and 8 bases at J, with 19 bases between the two ends. This CDR3 contains 15 residues. Germline V lookup: CDR1 SGHTA, CDR2 FQGTGA. CDR3 DNA: TGTGCCAGCAGCCCGACTAGTGCGAGGTCCGATGAGCAGTTCTTC. This translates into CASSPTSARSDEQFF.

The sample holds many counts of this clonotype. The chain employs TRBV6-6 and TRBJ1-3; the D is unclear. This CDR3 is 17 amino acids long. Trimming took off 2 bases at V and 2 bases at J, with 16 bases between the two ends. Germline V gene sequence: CDR1 MNHNY, CDR2 SVGAGI (reference sequence). CDR3: CASSYGGVQRAGNTIYF. The CDR3 nucleotides read TGTGCCAGCAGTTACGGCGGGGTACAAAGGGCTGGAAACACCATATATTTT.

This clonotype was counted a few times. The chain couples TRBV24-1 to TRBJ2-5; 7 bases are a match to TRBD1. V shed 4 bases and J 1 base; nucleotides not matched to a gene: 11. This CDR3 has 17 amino acids. Germline V gene sequence: CDR1 KGHDR, CDR2 SFDVKD. In DNA, the CDR3 is TGTGCCACCAGTGACTCTTGGGGTACAGGGGTCCAAGAGACCCAGTACTTC. Amino acid sequence: CATSDSWGTGVQETQYF.

The V and J genes are TRBV9 and TRBJ2-5, with TRBD2 matching 7 bases. The germline V gene encodes CDR1 SGDLS and CDR2 YYNGEE. The CDR3 has 15 amino acids. J gave up 5 bases and V 0 bases, and 7 bases lay outside the gene matches. In DNA form, the CDR3 reads TGTGCCAGCAGCGTAGGGCAAGCGGGACGGGAGACCCAGTACTTC. Amino acids: CASSVGQAGRETQYF.

This clonotype was detected ten times or more. The chain has TRBV6-1 and TRBJ1-1; D might be TRBD1 (6 bases). The germline gives CDR1 MNHNS, CDR2 SASEGT. Trimming took off 4 bases at V and 5 bases at J, with 17 bases between the two ends. The CDR3 extends over 15 amino acids. The CDR3, as DNA: TGTGCCAGCAGTGTCAGCAGGGGCGGGGGAACTGAAGCTTTCTTT. This gives the protein CASSVSRGGGTEAFF.

In this sample, this clonotype turned up a few times. The V gene is TRBV29-1, the J gene TRBJ1-3; weak D call: TRBD1 (5 bases). Germline-derived CDR1 and CDR2 are SQVTM and ANQGSEA. The CDR3 runs to 11 residues. The V and J ends lost 8 bases and 8 bases respectively, with 13 bases between them. This CDR3 reads CSSSLGDTIYF. The CDR3 coding sequence is TGCAGCTCCTCCCTGGGGGACACCATATATTTT.

This chain connects TRBV14 to TRBJ1-3; D remains ambiguous. The germline gives CDR1 SGHDN, CDR2 FVKESK. CDR3 length equals 16 residues. Between the trimmed V and J ends, which lost 5 bases and 6 bases, there was a span of 20 bases. Here the CDR3 reads CASSSLFGESENTIYF. The CDR3 DNA reads TGTGCCAGCAGCTCGCTTTTCGGGGAATCGGAAAACACCATATATTTT.

This clonotype was counted many times. The chain recombines TRBV28 with TRBJ1-4, with D possibly being TRBD1 (5 bases). The V gene's germline CDR1 is MDHEN and CDR2 SYDVKM. This CDR3 comprises 13 residues. The V end was cut by 1 base, the J end by 11 bases, with 11 bases between. The CDR3 DNA reads as TGTGCCAGCAGTTTATCTATGGAGGGGAAACTGTTTTTT. This encodes CASSLSMEGKLFF.

The gene calls are TRBV3-2 and TRBJ2-1; the table's TRBD1 call for D was not verified on the DNA. TRBV3-2 is a documented pseudogene. The CDR3 covers 16 residues. The CDR3 spells CASSQEQGKAFNEQFF. The CDR3 DNA is TGTGCCAGCAGCCAAGAACAGGGGAAGGCATTCAATGAGCAGTTCTTC.